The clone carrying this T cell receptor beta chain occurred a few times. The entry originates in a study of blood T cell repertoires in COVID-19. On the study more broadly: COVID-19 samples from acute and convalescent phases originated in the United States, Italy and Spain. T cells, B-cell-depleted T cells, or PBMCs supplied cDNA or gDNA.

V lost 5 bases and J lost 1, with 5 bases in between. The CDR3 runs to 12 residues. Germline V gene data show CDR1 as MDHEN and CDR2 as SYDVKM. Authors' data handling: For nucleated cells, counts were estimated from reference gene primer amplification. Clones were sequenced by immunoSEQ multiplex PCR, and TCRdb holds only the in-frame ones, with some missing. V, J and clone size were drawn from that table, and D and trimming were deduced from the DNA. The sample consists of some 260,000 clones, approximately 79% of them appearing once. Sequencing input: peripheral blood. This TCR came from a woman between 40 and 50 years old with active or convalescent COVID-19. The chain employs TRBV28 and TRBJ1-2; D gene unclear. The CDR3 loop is CASSDNNYGYTF. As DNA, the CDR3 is TGTGCCAGCAGTGACAATAACTATGGCTACACCTTC.